This TCR beta chain was obtained from a study of shared clonotypes between healthy human individuals. Donors were healthy HIV-negative adults without recently reported acute infections or vaccinations. A split of CD4+ cells into CD45RA+ naive and CD45RA-negative memory subsets was performed. The assay was immunoSEQ multiplex PCR, and TCRdb's table has in-frame clones only and misses some. The sample lists a few million clones; more than 80% were seen once. Germline-derived CDR1 and CDR2 are LGHNA and YSLEER. This CDR3 has 17 residues. Trimming stripped 2 bases from V and 0 bases from J, with 14 bases between.

The sequenced sample consisted of naive CD4+ T cells from PBMCs. The subset here: CD45RA+ positively selected. This chain connects TRBV4-3 to TRBJ1-3; TRBD1 is a possible D gene (5 bases). The sequence derives from a man aged 18 to 30 in good health. Some clones in this sample may be carry-over from other donors' samples. For the CDR3, the DNA is TGCGCCAGCAGCCAACGGCCCTCCCAGGGCTCTGGAAACACCATATATTTT. It is translated as CASSQRPSQGSGNTIYF.